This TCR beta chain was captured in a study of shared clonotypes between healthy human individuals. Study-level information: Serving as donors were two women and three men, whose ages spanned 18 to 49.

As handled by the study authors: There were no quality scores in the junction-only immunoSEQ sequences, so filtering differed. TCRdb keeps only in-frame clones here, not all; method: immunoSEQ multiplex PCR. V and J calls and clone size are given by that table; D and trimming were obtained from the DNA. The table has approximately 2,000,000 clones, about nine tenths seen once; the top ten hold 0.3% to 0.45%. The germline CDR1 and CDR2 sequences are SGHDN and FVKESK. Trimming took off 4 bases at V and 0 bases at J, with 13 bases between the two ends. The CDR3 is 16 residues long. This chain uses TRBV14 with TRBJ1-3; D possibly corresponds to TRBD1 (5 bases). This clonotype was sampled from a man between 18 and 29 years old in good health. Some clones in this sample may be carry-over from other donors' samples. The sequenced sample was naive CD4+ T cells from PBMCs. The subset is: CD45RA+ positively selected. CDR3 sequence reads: CASSPFPGLSGNTIYF. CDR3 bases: TGTGCCAGCAGCCCATTTCCAGGGCTCTCTGGAAACACCATATATTTT.